Listed here are 2 T cell receptor beta chains from one sample, sequenced in a study of beta chain features in type 1 diabetes. The study reverse transcribed the entire isolated RNA, so it sequenced expressed TCRB transcripts. The repertoire was sequenced with immunoSEQ multiplex PCR; TCRdb's copy has only in-frame clones and lacks some. Of 300,000 to 350,000 clones listed, less than 9.5% are singletons. The material sequenced was central memory CD4+ T cells from blood. These receptors were obtained from a woman in her late teens or twenties in good health.

This clone turned up a few times. The genes are TRBV9 and TRBJ2-7; TRBD1 matches at 8 bases. The CDR3 length is 16 residues. V shed 4 bases, J shed 0 bases, and the junction held 9 bases outside the gene matches. Looked up from germline, CDR1 is SGDLS and CDR2 is YYNGEE. Written as DNA, the CDR3 is TGTGCCAGCAGCTTCGGGACAGGCCGAAGCTCCTACGAGCAGTACTTC. Amino acids: CASSFGTGRSSYEQYF.

In this sample, this clone turned up a few times. This chain connects TRBV5-8 to TRBJ2-5; weak D call: TRBD2 (5 bases). V was clipped by 4 bases and J by 1 base, with 11 bases between them. The germline V gene has CDR1 SGHTS and CDR2 YDEGEE. This CDR3 has 14 amino acids. The CDR3 sequence: CASSPLRAQETQYF. In nucleotides, the CDR3 is TGTGCCAGCAGCCCACTGCGGGCCCAAGAGACCCAGTACTTC.